This T cell receptor (beta chain) was identified during a study of blood T cell repertoires in COVID-19. Study background: The United States, Italy and Spain were the sources of the acute and convalescent COVID-19 samples. Sources were T cells, B-cell-depleted T cells, or PBMCs; the material itself was cDNA or gDNA.

In germline, CDR1 is LNHNV, CDR2 YYDKDF (reference sequence). Trimming pared 3 bases from V and 6 bases from J, leaving 11 bases between. This CDR3 comprises 13 residues. In the authors' workflow: Estimation of nucleated cell counts relied on the amplification of reference gene primers. TCRdb's table, derived via immunoSEQ multiplex PCR, lists solely in-frame clones and lacks some. The DNA was the basis for D and trimming; V, J and clone size are from that table. The table shows over 130,000 clones, with approximately 83% occurring only once. This sequence originates from a man in his 70s with acute or convalescent COVID-19. The sequencing input was peripheral blood. The chain recombines TRBV15 with TRBJ1-1, with a possible D match to TRBD1 (6 bases). DNA of the CDR3: TGTGCCACCAGCAGCACAGGGTGGGCTGAAGCTTTCTTT. Its translation: CATSSTGWAEAFF.